This TCR beta chain was sequenced during a study of cytomegalovirus exposure and HLA in healthy donors. Details on this clone: Its antigen is still unknown.

Per germline, CDR1 MNHEY and CDR2 SVGAGI. The CDR3 contains 13 residues. Trimming stripped 8 bases from V and 6 bases from J, with 13 bases between. Findings and caveats of the study: Using a false discovery rate of 0.05, a later analysis showed that approximately 16,000 TCR beta sequences were associated with HLA alleles.

It was with 60 Vbeta and 13 Jbeta primers that the PCR ran. Clones were sequenced by immunoSEQ multiplex PCR, and TCRdb holds only the in-frame ones, with some missing. Altogether 200,000 or so clones are present, around 80% being singletons, with the ten largest covering around 1.9%. The genes are TRBV6-5 and TRBJ2-2, with a possible D match to TRBD2 (6 bases). The receptor's source is a woman aged 18-29 years in good health and CMV-seropositive. Sequenced sample: PBMCs. In nucleotides, the CDR3 is TGTGCCAGCTCATGGGACTTTCCCGGGGAGCTGTTTTTT. It is translated as CASSWDFPGELFF.